This paragraph covers one T cell receptor (beta chain) sequence. Its target is not known. This entry is derived from a study of molecular identifiers for immune sequencing clone quantification. Study-level information: With replicates, the RNA of 20,000 or 100,000 naive CD8 cells was split five ways and four were sequenced.

TCRdb called the PCR reads again in MiXCR, with one record for every CDR3 protein. The sample holds 400,000 to 600,000 distinct CDR3 sequences, about 25% seen once. Germline V lookup: CDR1 MNHEY, CDR2 SMNVEV (reference sequence). CDR3 length equals 14 residues. The V end lost 6 bases, the J end lost 2 bases, and 12 bases lay between the germline ends. Study observations and caveats: Because of identical TCR molecules sharing a barcode, sizes of highly expanded clones could be underestimated. Spiked Jurkat TCR RNA originating from one cell could reportedly be identified amid roughly 970,000 naive cells.

The sample comprised naive CD8+ T cells from blood, with Jurkat cell RNA spiked in. Subset denoted: FACS-sorted CD8+CD4-CCR7+CD45RA+ naive T cells. This clonotype was sampled from a human donor in good health. Some libraries in this study had Jurkat cell RNA spiked in. The V gene is TRBV27, the J gene TRBJ2-3; D gene uncertain. The CDR3: CASSPQEITDTQYF. In DNA form, the CDR3 reads TGTGCCAGCAGCCCCCAGGAGATCACAGATACGCAGTATTTT.